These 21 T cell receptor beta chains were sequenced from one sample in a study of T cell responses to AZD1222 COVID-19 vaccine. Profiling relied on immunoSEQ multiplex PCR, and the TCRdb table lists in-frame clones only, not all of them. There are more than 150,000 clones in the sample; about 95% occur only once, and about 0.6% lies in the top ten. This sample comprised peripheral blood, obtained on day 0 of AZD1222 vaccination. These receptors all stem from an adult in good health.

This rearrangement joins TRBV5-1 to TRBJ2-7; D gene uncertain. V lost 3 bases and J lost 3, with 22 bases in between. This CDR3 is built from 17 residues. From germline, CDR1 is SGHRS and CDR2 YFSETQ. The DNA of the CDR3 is TGCGCCAGCAGCTCATATAGAGACCTCCATGGCCGCTACGAGCAGTACTTC. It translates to CASSSYRDLHGRYEQYF.

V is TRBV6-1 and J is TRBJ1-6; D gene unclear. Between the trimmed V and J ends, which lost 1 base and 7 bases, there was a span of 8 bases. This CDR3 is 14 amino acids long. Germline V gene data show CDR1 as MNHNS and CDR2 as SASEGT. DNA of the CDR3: TGTGCCAGCAGTGAAGGGACGAGCAATTCACCCCTCCACTTT. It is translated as CASSEGTSNSPLHF.

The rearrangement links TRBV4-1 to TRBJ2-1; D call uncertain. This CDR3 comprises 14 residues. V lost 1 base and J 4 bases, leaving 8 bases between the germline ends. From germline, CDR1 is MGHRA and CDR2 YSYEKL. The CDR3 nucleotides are TGCGCCAGCAGCCAAGGAGCAGAGTACAATGAGCAGTTCTTC. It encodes CASSQGAEYNEQFF.

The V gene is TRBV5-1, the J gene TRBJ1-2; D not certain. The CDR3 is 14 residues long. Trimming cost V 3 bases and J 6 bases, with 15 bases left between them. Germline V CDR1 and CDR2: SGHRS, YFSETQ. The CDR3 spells CASSYAGPADGYTF. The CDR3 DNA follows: TGCGCCAGCAGCTACGCCGGGCCTGCGGATGGCTACACCTTC. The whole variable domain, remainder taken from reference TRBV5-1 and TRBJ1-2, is KAGVTQTPRYLIKTRGQQVTLSCSPISGHRSVSWYQQTPGQGLQFLFEYFSETQRNKGNFPGRFSGRQFSNSRSEMNVSTLELGDSALYLCASSYAGPADGYTFGSGTRLTVV.

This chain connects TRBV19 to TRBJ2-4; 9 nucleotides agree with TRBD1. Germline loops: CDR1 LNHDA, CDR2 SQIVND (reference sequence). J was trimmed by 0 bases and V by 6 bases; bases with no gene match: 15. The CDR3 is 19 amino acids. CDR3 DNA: TGTGCCAGTAGCAAAGCGGGACAGGGTGTAATCCTAGCCAAAAACATTCAGTACTTC. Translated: CASSKAGQGVILAKNIQYF.

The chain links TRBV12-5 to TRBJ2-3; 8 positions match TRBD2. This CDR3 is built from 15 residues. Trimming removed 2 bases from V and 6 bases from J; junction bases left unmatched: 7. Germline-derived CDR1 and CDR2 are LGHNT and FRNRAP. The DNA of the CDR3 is TGTGCTAGTGGTTTGCAAGGGACTAGAGGGGATACGCAGTATTTT. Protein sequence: CASGLQGTRGDTQYF.

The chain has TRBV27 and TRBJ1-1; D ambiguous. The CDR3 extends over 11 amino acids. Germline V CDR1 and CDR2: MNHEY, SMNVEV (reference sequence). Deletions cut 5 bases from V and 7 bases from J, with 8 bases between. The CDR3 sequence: CASSAGGEAFF. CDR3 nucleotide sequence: TGTGCCAGCAGTGCGGGCGGTGAAGCTTTCTTT.

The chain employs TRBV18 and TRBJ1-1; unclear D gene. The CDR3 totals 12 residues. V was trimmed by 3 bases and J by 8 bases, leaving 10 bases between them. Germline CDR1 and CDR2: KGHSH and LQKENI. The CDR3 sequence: CASSPRAGEAFF. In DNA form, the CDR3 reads TGTGCCAGCTCACCGAGGGCCGGGGAAGCTTTCTTT. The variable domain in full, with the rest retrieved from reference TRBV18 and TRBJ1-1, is NAGVMQNPRHLVRRRGQEARLRCSPMKGHSHVYWYRQLPEEGLKFMVYLQKENIIDESGMPKERFSAEFPKEGPSILRIQQVVRGDSAAYFCASSPRAGEAFFGQGTRLTVV.

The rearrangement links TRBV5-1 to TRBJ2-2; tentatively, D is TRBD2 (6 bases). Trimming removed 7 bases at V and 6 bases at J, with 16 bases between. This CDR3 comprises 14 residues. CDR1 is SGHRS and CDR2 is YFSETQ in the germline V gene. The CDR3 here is CASAGGVRPGELFF. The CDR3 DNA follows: TGCGCCAGCGCCGGGGGAGTTCGTCCCGGGGAGCTGTTTTTT.

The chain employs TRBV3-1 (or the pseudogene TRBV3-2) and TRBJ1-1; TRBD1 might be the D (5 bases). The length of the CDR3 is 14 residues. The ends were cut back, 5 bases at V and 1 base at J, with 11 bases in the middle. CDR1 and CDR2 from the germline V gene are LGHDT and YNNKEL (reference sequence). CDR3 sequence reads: CASSRGGANTEAFF. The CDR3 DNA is TGTGCCAGCAGCAGAGGAGGGGCGAACACTGAAGCTTTCTTT.

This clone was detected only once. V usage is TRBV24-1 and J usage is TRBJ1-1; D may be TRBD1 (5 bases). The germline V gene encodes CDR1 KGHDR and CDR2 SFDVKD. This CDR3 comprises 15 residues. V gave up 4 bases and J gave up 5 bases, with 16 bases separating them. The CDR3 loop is CATSDPGTPETEAFF. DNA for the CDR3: TGTGCCACCAGTGACCCCGGGACCCCTGAAACTGAAGCTTTCTTT.

Here the CDR3 DNA reads TGTGCCAGCAGCGAAGAACAGGGGGCGGTTTCACCCCTCCACTTT. Encoded protein: CASSEEQGAVSPLHF. This chain uses TRBV11-2 with TRBJ1-6; 9 nucleotides match TRBD1. Germline CDR1 reads SGHAT; CDR2 reads FQNNGV. Trimming took 5 bases from V and 9 from J; bases not matched to a gene: 8. This CDR3 contains 15 residues.

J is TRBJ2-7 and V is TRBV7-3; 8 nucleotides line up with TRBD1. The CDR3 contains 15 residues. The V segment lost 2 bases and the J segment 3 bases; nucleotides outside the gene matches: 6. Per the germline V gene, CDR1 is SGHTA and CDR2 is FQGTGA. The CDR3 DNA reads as TGTGCCAGCAGCTTATTAGCTGGACAGGGCTACGAGCAGTACTTC. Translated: CASSLLAGQGYEQYF.

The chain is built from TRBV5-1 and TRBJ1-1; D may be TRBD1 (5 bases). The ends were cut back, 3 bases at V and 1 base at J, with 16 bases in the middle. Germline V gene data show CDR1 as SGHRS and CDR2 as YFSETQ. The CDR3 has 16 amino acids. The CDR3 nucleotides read TGCGCCAGCAGCTCCTCCCCGACAGTATCGAACACTGAAGCTTTCTTT. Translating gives CASSSSPTVSNTEAFF.

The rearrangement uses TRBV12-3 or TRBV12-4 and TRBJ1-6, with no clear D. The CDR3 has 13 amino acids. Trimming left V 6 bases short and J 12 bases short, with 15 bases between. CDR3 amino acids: CASSLRLMGPLHF. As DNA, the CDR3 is TGTGCCAGCAGCCTACGTTTGATGGGACCCCTCCACTTT.

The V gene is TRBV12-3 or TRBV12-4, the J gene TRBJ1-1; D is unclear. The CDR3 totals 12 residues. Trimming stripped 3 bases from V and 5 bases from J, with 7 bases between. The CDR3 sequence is CASSFGETEAFF. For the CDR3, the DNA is TGTGCCAGCAGTTTTGGCGAGACTGAAGCTTTCTTT.

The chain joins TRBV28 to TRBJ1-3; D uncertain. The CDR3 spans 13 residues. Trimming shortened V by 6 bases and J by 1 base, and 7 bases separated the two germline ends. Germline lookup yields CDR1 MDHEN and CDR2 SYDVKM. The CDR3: CASRPMSGNTIYF. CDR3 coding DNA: TGTGCCAGCAGACCCATGTCTGGAAACACCATATATTTT.

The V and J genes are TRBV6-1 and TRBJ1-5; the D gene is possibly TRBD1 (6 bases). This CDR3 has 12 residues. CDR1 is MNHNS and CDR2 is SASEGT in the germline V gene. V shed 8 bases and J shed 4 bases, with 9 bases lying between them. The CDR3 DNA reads TGTGCCAGCGACAGGTTTAATCAGCCCCAGCATTTT. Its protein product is CASDRFNQPQHF.

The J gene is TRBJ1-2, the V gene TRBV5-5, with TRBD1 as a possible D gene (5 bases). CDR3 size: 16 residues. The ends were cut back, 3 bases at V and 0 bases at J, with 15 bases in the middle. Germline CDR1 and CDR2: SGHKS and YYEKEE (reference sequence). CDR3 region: CASSSGRRRANYGYTF. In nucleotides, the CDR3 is TGTGCCAGCAGCTCGGGACGCCGAAGAGCTAACTATGGCTACACCTTC.

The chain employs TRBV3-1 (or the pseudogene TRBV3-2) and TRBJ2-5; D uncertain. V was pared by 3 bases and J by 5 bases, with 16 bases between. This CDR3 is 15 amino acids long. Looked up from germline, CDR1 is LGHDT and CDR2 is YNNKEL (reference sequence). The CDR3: CASSQTTIMWETQYF. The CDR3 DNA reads TGTGCCAGCAGCCAGACGACAATCATGTGGGAGACCCAGTACTTC.

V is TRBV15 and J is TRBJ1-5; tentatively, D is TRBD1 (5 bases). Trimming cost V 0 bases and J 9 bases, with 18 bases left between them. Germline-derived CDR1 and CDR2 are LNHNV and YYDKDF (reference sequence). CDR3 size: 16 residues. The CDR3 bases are TGTGCCACCAGCAGAGATCGGGGCACAGGCGCCCGGCCCCAGCATTTT. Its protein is CATSRDRGTGARPQHF.